This section outlines one T cell receptor (beta chain) sequence together with its context. With a J-beta primer mix and a sample-barcoded 5' primer, a second PCR ran about 7 to 12 cycles. One entry per CDR3 protein results from TCRdb running MiXCR on the 5' RACE reads. The sample lists around 1.5 million distinct CDR3 sequences; roughly 45% were seen once. The record originates from a study of blood T cells in healthy people across ages. The CDR3 runs 13 residues. CDR1 DFQATT and CDR2 SNEGSKA come from the germline V gene (reference sequence). Trimming stripped 5 bases from V and 1 base from J, with 10 bases between.

The sample was blood. This chain connects TRBV20-1 to TRBJ2-3; weak D call: TRBD2 (7 bases). The TCR comes from a woman aged 18 to 35 in good health. The CDR3 loop reads CSAVGGGTDTQYF. The CDR3 DNA sequence: TGCAGTGCTGTAGGGGGGGGCACAGATACGCAGTATTTT.